These 9 T cell receptor beta chains share one sample of origin, sequenced in a study of cytomegalovirus exposure and HLA in healthy donors. The PCR made use of 60 Vbeta and 13 Jbeta primers. The data were produced by immunoSEQ multiplex PCR, yet TCRdb's version contains in-frame clones alone and is incomplete. In the table there are 120,000 or so clones, around 73% of which are singletons. The sequencing sample was made of PBMCs. Receptors originate from a man aged 25-45 years in good health and CMV-seropositive.

This clone has only one observation. The rearrangement links TRBV7-2 to TRBJ2-7, with 9 bases fitting TRBD2. Germline V gene sequence: CDR1 SGHTA, CDR2 FQGNSA. The CDR3 covers 16 residues. Germline trimming cut 0 bases from V and 7 bases from J; bases unmatched to any gene: 10. In DNA form, the CDR3 reads TGTGCCAGCAGCTTAGCAGCGGGAGGCGGTTCAGGTGAGCAGTACTTC. Its protein is CASSLAAGGGSGEQYF. The full variable domain, with the rest looked up from reference TRBV7-2 and TRBJ2-7, is GAGVSQSPSNKVTEKGKDVELRCDPISGHTALYWYRQSLGQGLEFLIYFQGNSAPDKSGLPSDRFSAERTGGSVSTLTIQRTQQEDSAVYLCASSLAAGGGSGEQYFGPGTRLTVT.

The gene calls are TRBV10-3 and TRBJ2-7, with TRBD2 identical over 10 bases. The germline CDR1 and CDR2 sequences are ENHRY and SYGVKD. The CDR3 spans 17 residues. The trim removed 6 bases at V and 4 bases at J, leaving 15 bases unmatched. The CDR3: CAISRGEPGLASYEQYF. For the CDR3, the DNA is TGTGCCATCAGCCGCGGGGAACCGGGACTAGCGTCTTACGAGCAGTACTTC.

V is TRBV18 and J is TRBJ2-7; TRBD1 matches 7 bases. Trimming removed 6 bases from V and 2 bases from J; junction bases left unmatched: 10. Germline assignment: CDR1 KGHSH and CDR2 LQKENI. The CDR3 runs to 15 residues. CDR3 sequence: CASSFRDSGAYEQYF. The DNA of the CDR3 is TGTGCCAGCTCGTTCCGGGACAGCGGCGCCTACGAGCAGTACTTC.

The chain has TRBV5-1 and TRBJ2-7; TRBD2 is a possible D gene (6 bases). The V and J ends lost 1 base and 3 bases respectively, with 14 bases between them. The CDR3 totals 15 residues. The V gene's germline CDR1 is SGHRS and CDR2 YFSETQ. As DNA, the CDR3 is TGCGCCAGCAGCTTGTTTCCGGGAGACCTCTACGAGCAGTACTTC. Its protein is CASSLFPGDLYEQYF.

The chain links TRBV19 to TRBJ1-5; D unclear. The V end lost 3 bases, the J end lost 6 bases, and 18 bases lay between the germline ends. The germline V gene encodes CDR1 LNHDA and CDR2 SQIVND (reference sequence). This CDR3 is built from 16 residues. The DNA for the CDR3 is TGTGCCAGTAGTATCGCTCTCGGGGTTAGTGGTCAGCCCCAGCATTTT. Residues: CASSIALGVSGQPQHF.

The rearrangement joins TRBV5-4 to TRBJ1-1; 10 positions match TRBD1. V shed 2 bases, J shed 0 bases, and the junction held 7 bases outside the gene matches. The CDR3 covers 17 residues. In germline, CDR1 is SGHNT, CDR2 YYREEE (reference sequence). The CDR3 DNA sequence: TGTGCCAGCAGCTTACGACAGGGGGCTGTGATGAACACTGAAGCTTTCTTT. This codes for CASSLRQGAVMNTEAFF. The variable domain in full, with the rest retrieved from reference TRBV5-4 and TRBJ1-1, is ETGVTQSPTHLIKTRGQQVTLRCSSQSGHNTVSWYQQALGQGPQFIFQYYREEENGRGNFPPRFSGLQFPNYSSELNVNALELDDSALYLCASSLRQGAVMNTEAFFGQGTRLTVV.

In its sample, this clone was seen a few times. The rearrangement uses TRBV27 and TRBJ1-1; no reliable D call. Germline V lookup: CDR1 MNHEY, CDR2 SMNVEV (reference sequence). V lost 6 bases to trimming and J lost 0 bases, with 8 bases between them. The CDR3 has 13 amino acids. CDR3 DNA: TGTGCCAGCAGACAGCTCATGAACACTGAAGCTTTCTTT. It translates to CASRQLMNTEAFF.

The rearrangement uses TRBV11-3 and TRBJ2-2; 12 bases fit TRBD2. V lost 5 bases, J lost 4 bases, and 11 bases stayed unmatched. The CDR3 is 18 residues long. Germline CDR1 reads SGHNT; CDR2 reads YENEEA. CDR3 amino acids: CASSPPSGTSGLTGELFF. CDR3 nucleotide sequence: TGTGCCAGCAGCCCACCATCCGGGACTAGCGGGCTCACCGGGGAGCTGTTTTTT.

The chain joins TRBV20-1 to TRBJ1-2, with 8 positions matching TRBD1. The J segment lost 5 bases and the V segment lost 6 bases, leaving 2 bases of the junction unmatched. The CDR3 covers 11 residues. CDR1 and CDR2 from the germline V gene are DFQATT and SNEGSKA (reference sequence). Here the CDR3 reads CSAWTGYGYTF. The DNA of the CDR3 is TGCAGTGCCTGGACAGGGTATGGCTACACCTTC.